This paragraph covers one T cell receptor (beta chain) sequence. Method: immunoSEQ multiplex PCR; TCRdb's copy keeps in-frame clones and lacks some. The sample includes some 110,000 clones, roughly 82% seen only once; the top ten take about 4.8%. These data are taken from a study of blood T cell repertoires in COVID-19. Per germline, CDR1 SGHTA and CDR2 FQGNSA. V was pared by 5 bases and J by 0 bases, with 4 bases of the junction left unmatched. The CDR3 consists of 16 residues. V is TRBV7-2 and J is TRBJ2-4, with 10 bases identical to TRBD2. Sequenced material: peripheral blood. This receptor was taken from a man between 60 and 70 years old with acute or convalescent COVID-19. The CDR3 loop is CASSPRLAGAKNIQYF. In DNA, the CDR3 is TGTGCCAGCAGCCCGAGACTAGCGGGAGCCAAAAACATTCAGTACTTC.